This passage covers 30 T cell receptor beta chains from one sample sequenced in a study of cytomegalovirus exposure and HLA in healthy donors (dated by TCRdb to 2016 to 2017). Libraries were built with the immunoSEQ multiplex PCR assay. For the multiplex PCR, a mixture combining 60 forward primers for TCR Vbeta segments and 13 reverse primers for TCR Jbeta segments was used. What TCRdb holds here is the immuneACCESS table cut down to in-frame rearrangements. Part of the clones is not present; checked against another copy, under half of the missing clones reflect an unresolved V gene, and the others are unexplained. This sample lists under 200,000 clones; roughly 79% were detected once. The ten top clones hold about 1.6% of the sample. Source material: PBMCs. The source is a man aged 35-49 years in good health and CMV-seronegative.

V is TRBV30 and J is TRBJ1-2, with 8 nucleotides matching TRBD1. CDR3 length: 15 amino acids. Per germline, CDR1 GTSNPN and CDR2 SVGIG (reference sequence). Unmatched junction bases numbered 5, after V lost 2 bases and J lost 0 bases. The chain's CDR3 is CAWSSTGGSNYGYTF. DNA for the CDR3: TGTGCCTGGAGTTCCACAGGGGGTTCTAACTATGGCTACACCTTC.

The chain combines TRBV7-9 with TRBJ1-1, with D perhaps matching TRBD1 (5 bases). The CDR3 is 12 residues long. Looked up from germline, CDR1 is SEHNR and CDR2 is FQNEAQ (reference sequence). V shed 1 base and J shed 11 bases, with 11 bases lying between them. CDR3 sequence (DNA): TGTGCCAGCAGCTTAGGGGGCGATCGGGCTTTCTTT. This translates into CASSLGGDRAFF.

This clone showed up just a few times. J is TRBJ1-2 and V is TRBV4-1; 7 bases align to TRBD1. Germline loops: CDR1 MGHRA, CDR2 YSYEKL. The CDR3 has 13 residues. Trimming at V came to 5 bases and at J to 8 bases, leaving 8 bases not matched to a gene. For the CDR3, the DNA is TGCGCCAGCAGCGGTTACAGGGGAAGCGGCTACACCTTC. Its protein product is CASSGYRGSGYTF.

The V call is TRBV4-1, the J call TRBJ2-3, with 14 nucleotides matching TRBD2. The CDR3 contains 16 residues. Unmatched junction bases numbered 5, after V lost 4 bases and J lost 5 bases. Germline CDR1 is MGHRA and CDR2 is YSYEKL. The CDR3 sequence: CASSLRLAGGQDTQYF. CDR3 nucleotide sequence: TGCGCCAGCAGCCTTCGACTAGCGGGAGGGCAAGATACGCAGTATTTT.

This chain links TRBV5-1 with TRBJ2-7, with D possibly TRBD2 on 5 matching bases. This CDR3 has 13 residues. Trimming shortened V by 0 bases and J by 7 bases, and 11 bases separated the two germline ends. Per germline, CDR1 SGHRS and CDR2 YFSETQ. For the CDR3, the DNA is TGCGCCAGCAGCTTGGATCCGGGCGGGGAGCAGTACGTC. Translated: CASSLDPGGEQYV.

The J gene is TRBJ2-3, the V gene TRBV4-1; weak D call: TRBD2 (5 bases). Germline lookup yields CDR1 MGHRA and CDR2 YSYEKL. The CDR3 consists of 16 residues. V lost 4 bases, J lost 3 bases, and 17 bases lay in between. The CDR3: CASSRGEGLTTDTQYF. CDR3 nucleotides: TGCGCCAGCAGCCGAGGAGAAGGACTTACGACAGATACGCAGTATTTT.

The chain has TRBV7-6 and TRBJ1-6; TRBD1 matches 8 bases. The J segment lost 6 bases and the V segment lost 3 bases, leaving 4 bases of the junction unmatched. This CDR3 is built from 15 residues. Germline CDR1 and CDR2: SGHVS and FNYEAQ. DNA for the CDR3: TGTGCCAGCAGCTTTCGGACAGGGATTAATTCACCCCTCCACTTT. Translating gives CASSFRTGINSPLHF. The full variable domain, completed using reference TRBV7-6 and TRBJ1-6, is GAGVSQSPRYKVTKRGQDVALRCDPISGHVSLYWYRQALGQGPEFLTYFNYEAQQDKSGLPNDRFSAERPEGSISTLTIQRTEQRDSAMYRCASSFRTGINSPLHFGNGTRLTVT.

Note on this clone: The junction shows a germline mismatch at one end, possibly a read error. V usage is TRBV5-6 and J usage is TRBJ1-3, with D uncertain. CDR1 and CDR2 from the germline V gene are SGHDT and YYEEEE. The CDR3 contains 12 residues. The CDR3, as DNA: TGTGCCAGCAGCTCCCTTGGCCAGCGAATGTCCTTT. Translating gives CASSSLGQRMSF.

This clone was seen more than once but under ten times. The chain joins TRBV7-2 to TRBJ2-3; D gene uncertain. The CDR3 loop spans 11 amino acids. V dropped 3 bases and J dropped 7 bases, with 5 bases sitting between them. Germline values: CDR1 SGHTA, CDR2 FQGNSA. The CDR3 sequence: CASSFFYTQYF. In DNA form, the CDR3 reads TGTGCCAGCAGCTTTTTCTATACGCAGTATTTT. The full variable domain, rest sourced from reference TRBV7-2 and TRBJ2-3, is GAGVSQSPSNKVTEKGKDVELRCDPISGHTALYWYRQSLGQGLEFLIYFQGNSAPDKSGLPSDRFSAERTGGSVSTLTIQRTQQEDSAVYLCASSFFYTQYFGPGTRLTVL.

In the case of this clone: Other DNA sequences in this sample translate to the same CDR3. This chain joins TRBV5-4 and TRBJ2-5, with D possibly matching TRBD1 (7 bases). The V and J ends lost 4 bases and 1 base respectively, with 11 bases between them. The CDR3 has 14 amino acids. Germline CDR1 reads SGHNT; CDR2 reads YYREEE (reference sequence). The CDR3 sequence is CASSGRDSQETQYF. As DNA, the CDR3 is TGTGCCAGCAGCGGGCGGGACAGCCAAGAGACCCAGTACTTC.

The V gene is TRBV5-8, the J gene TRBJ2-3; possible D gene TRBD1, 6 bases. V shed 2 bases and J shed 2 bases, with 12 bases lying between them. Germline V gene sequence: CDR1 SGHTS, CDR2 YDEGEE. The CDR3 covers 15 residues. CDR3: CASSFWDTNTDTQYF. The CDR3 nucleotides are TGTGCCAGCAGCTTCTGGGACACCAACACAGATACGCAGTATTTT.

This chain connects TRBV14 to TRBJ2-3; unclear D gene. Per germline, CDR1 SGHDN and CDR2 FVKESK. V was clipped by 0 bases and J by 7 bases, with 11 bases between them. This CDR3 is 14 amino acids long. In DNA, the CDR3 is TGTGCCAGCAGCCAAGATTTGACCAGGAATACGCAGTATTTT. Protein: CASSQDLTRNTQYF. The complete variable domain, with remaining parts taken from reference TRBV14 and TRBJ2-3, reads EAGVTQFPSHSVIEKGQTVTLRCDPISGHDNLYWYRRVMGKEIKFLLHFVKESKQDESGMPNNRFLAERTGGTYSTLKVQPAELEDSGVYFCASSQDLTRNTQYFGPGTRLTVL.

The gene calls are TRBV5-1 and TRBJ2-7, with 8 bases identical to TRBD1. In germline, CDR1 is SGHRS, CDR2 YFSETQ. There are 13 residues in the CDR3. The V and J ends lost 3 bases and 6 bases, in that order; junction bases with no gene match: 5. In nucleotides, the CDR3 is TGCGCCAGCAGCTACGGACAGGGCGGCGAGCAGTACGTC. Protein: CASSYGQGGEQYV.

In DNA, the CDR3 is TGTGCCAGCAGTGAAGTGGGGGGTTCGGGGGAAAAACTGTTTTTT. Translated, it gives CASSEVGGSGEKLFF. This chain uses TRBV2 with TRBJ1-4; a weak D match, TRBD1 (5 bases). Germline values: CDR1 SNHLY, CDR2 FYNNEI. V dropped 1 base and J dropped 8 bases, with 14 bases sitting between them. This CDR3 has 15 residues.

This clone was counted only a few times. The chain uses TRBV9 and TRBJ2-5, with 9 bases identical to TRBD1. Germline loops: CDR1 SGDLS, CDR2 YYNGEE. Trimming at V came to 0 bases and at J to 5 bases, leaving 8 bases not matched to a gene. The CDR3 is made up of 16 amino acids. Here the CDR3 DNA reads TGTGCCAGCAGCGTAGAACCGACAGGGGGAGCGGAGACCCAGTACTTC. This translates into CASSVEPTGGAETQYF. The variable domain in full, completed from reference TRBV9 and TRBJ2-5, reads DSGVTQTPKHLITATGQRVTLRCSPRSGDLSVYWYQQSLDQGLQFLIQYYNGEERAKGNILERFSAQQFPDLHSELNLSSLELGDSALYFCASSVEPTGGAETQYFGPGTRLLVL.

The chain carries TRBV5-6 and TRBJ2-7; no firm D call. Trimming shortened V by 2 bases and J by 0 bases, and 3 bases separated the two germline ends. The CDR3 consists of 12 residues. CDR1 is SGHDT, CDR2 YYEEEE, per germline. The CDR3 DNA reads as TGTGCCAGCAGCTTCCTCTCCTACGAGCAGTACTTC. Translated: CASSFLSYEQYF.

The chain has TRBV7-3 and TRBJ2-2; 11 positions match TRBD2. The ends lost 5 bases at V and 7 bases at J; junction bases unmatched: 6. Germline V CDR1 and CDR2: SGHTA, FQGTGA. The CDR3 spans 15 residues. Here the CDR3 DNA reads TGTGCCAGCAGCCAACTAGCGGGAGACCACGGGGAGCTGTTTTTT. Its translation is CASSQLAGDHGELFF.

This rearrangement joins TRBV7-9 to TRBJ1-1; 9 nucleotides match TRBD1. J was trimmed by 1 base and V by 4 bases; bases with no gene match: 10. CDR3 length: 17 residues. Looked up from germline, CDR1 is SEHNR and CDR2 is FQNEAQ (reference sequence). DNA for the CDR3: TGTGCCAGCAGCTCCCCAGGACAGGGGAGGGCGAACACTGAAGCTTTCTTT. Amino acid sequence: CASSSPGQGRANTEAFF.

This clone was seen only a few times. The chain joins TRBV2 to TRBJ1-2; 7 bases fit TRBD1. Germline trimming cut 2 bases from V and 4 bases from J; bases unmatched to any gene: 10. The CDR3 totals 16 residues. The germline V gene encodes CDR1 SNHLY and CDR2 FYNNEI. Written as DNA, the CDR3 is TGTGCCAGCAGTGAAAGATCTGACAGGGCGGCCTATGGCTACACCTTC. As protein: CASSERSDRAAYGYTF.

Concerning this clone itself: Other DNA sequences from this sample encode an identical CDR3 as well. The gene calls are TRBV5-1 and TRBJ1-3; no clear D gene. The CDR3 loop spans 14 amino acids. Between the trimmed V and J ends, which lost 0 bases and 7 bases, there was a span of 11 bases. Germline V lookup: CDR1 SGHRS, CDR2 YFSETQ. The CDR3 spells CASSLGGSGNTIYF. CDR3 nucleotide sequence: TGCGCCAGCAGCTTGGGTGGCAGCGGGAACACCATATATTTT. Variable domain in full (rest from reference TRBV5-1 and TRBJ1-3): KAGVTQTPRYLIKTRGQQVTLSCSPISGHRSVSWYQQTPGQGLQFLFEYFSETQRNKGNFPGRFSGRQFSNSRSEMNVSTLELGDSALYLCASSLGGSGNTIYFGEGSWLTVV.

CDR3 amino acids: CASSRSDREGNEQFF. The CDR3 DNA reads as TGCGCCAGCAGCCGGTCGGACAGGGAGGGCAATGAGCAGTTCTTC. This chain uses TRBV4-1 with TRBJ2-1, with D possibly being TRBD1 (8 bases). The CDR3 consists of 15 residues. Trimming took off 4 bases at V and 6 bases at J, with 16 bases between the two ends. CDR1 is MGHRA, CDR2 YSYEKL, per germline.

The V gene is TRBV6-4, the J gene TRBJ1-6; no reliable D call. CDR3 length: 13 amino acids. The ends were cut back, 6 bases at V and 7 bases at J, with 10 bases in the middle. Germline V gene sequence: CDR1 MRHNA, CDR2 SNTAGT. CDR3 coding DNA: TGTGCCAGCAGCCCAACCGGGAATTCACCCCTCCACTTT. Protein sequence: CASSPTGNSPLHF.

The CDR3 here is CASSRSGTSGRTSSYNEQFF. In DNA, the CDR3 is TGCGCCAGCAGCAGATCCGGGACTAGCGGGAGGACGAGCTCCTACAATGAGCAGTTCTTC. The genes are TRBV5-1 and TRBJ2-1; 15 positions match TRBD2. This CDR3 contains 20 residues. V gave up 4 bases and J gave up 0 bases; unmatched junction bases: 11. Germline V CDR1 and CDR2: SGHRS, YFSETQ. Combining the CDR3 with reference TRBV5-1 and TRBJ2-1 gives the whole variable domain KAGVTQTPRYLIKTRGQQVTLSCSPISGHRSVSWYQQTPGQGLQFLFEYFSETQRNKGNFPGRFSGRQFSNSRSEMNVSTLELGDSALYLCASSRSGTSGRTSSYNEQFFGPGTRLTVL.

This clone came up a few times. The chain links TRBV7-9 to TRBJ2-7; possibly TRBD1 for D (5 bases). The CDR3 has 15 amino acids. Germline lookup yields CDR1 SEHNR and CDR2 FQNEAQ (reference sequence). V lost 5 bases to trimming and J lost 1 base, with 15 bases between them. The CDR3 is CASSIQKDISYEQYF. The CDR3 DNA reads as TGTGCCAGCAGCATCCAAAAGGACATATCCTACGAGCAGTACTTC.

CDR3 loop: CASSGWGESTGELFF. The CDR3 DNA reads as TGTGCCAGCAGTGGTTGGGGGGAAAGCACCGGGGAGCTGTTTTTT. This chain uses TRBV2 with TRBJ2-2; a possible D gene is TRBD2 (6 bases). V lost 4 bases and J 4 bases, leaving 13 bases between the germline ends. Germline V gene sequence: CDR1 SNHLY, CDR2 FYNNEI. The CDR3 length is 15 residues.

The chain links TRBV9 to TRBJ1-1; 7 positions agree with TRBD1. The V segment lost 3 bases and the J segment 1 base; nucleotides outside the gene matches: 6. Germline values: CDR1 SGDLS, CDR2 YYNGEE. The CDR3 covers 15 residues. CDR3 sequence: CASSAQGTENTEAFF. CDR3 coding DNA: TGTGCCAGCAGCGCACAGGGGACGGAGAACACTGAAGCTTTCTTT.

The V gene is TRBV5-6, the J gene TRBJ2-7; 10 bases agree with TRBD2. Trimming took 5 bases from V and 1 from J; bases not matched to a gene: 3. Germline CDR1 SGHDT, CDR2 YYEEEE. CDR3 length: 14 amino acids. The CDR3 DNA sequence: TGTGCCAGCAGTGGACTAGCGGAGTCCTACGAGCAGTACGTC. This gives the protein CASSGLAESYEQYV.

The count of this clone is one. This sequence joins TRBV5-1 and TRBJ1-1, with D possibly being TRBD1 (6 bases). This CDR3 has 14 amino acids. Looked up from germline, CDR1 is SGHRS and CDR2 is YFSETQ. Trimming took 1 base from V and 1 from J, leaving 8 bases between them. This chain's CDR3 is CASSLRGGNTEAFF. CDR3 coding DNA: TGCGCCAGCAGCTTGAGAGGGGGGAACACTGAAGCTTTCTTT.

The V and J genes are TRBV7-6 and TRBJ2-7, with D maybe TRBD1 (6 bases). This CDR3 has 16 residues. With 1 base removed from V and 3 bases from J, the gap between germline ends came to 16 bases. The germline V gene has CDR1 SGHVS and CDR2 FNYEAQ. CDR3 in amino acids: CASSLGPGTLLYEQYV. Written as DNA, the CDR3 is TGTGCCAGCAGCTTAGGCCCAGGGACATTACTCTACGAGCAGTACGTC.

This clone was detected once. The chain links TRBV28 to TRBJ1-3, with D possibly being TRBD1 (6 bases). In germline, CDR1 is MDHEN, CDR2 SYDVKM. The CDR3 runs 15 residues. The V and J ends lost 2 bases and 0 bases respectively, with 8 bases between them. The CDR3: CASSLPGASGNTIYF. For the CDR3, the DNA is TGTGCCAGCAGTTTACCAGGGGCCTCTGGAAACACCATATATTTT.